A single sample is the source of the 9 T cell receptor beta chains below, sequenced in a study of T cells in Graves' hyperthyroidism and ophthalmopathy. Researchers amplified the TCR beta CDR3 regions from RNA transcripts. A first-round RT-PCR of the TCR CDR3 used the HTBI primer set. Each CDR3 protein is one row after TCRdb ran MiXCR on the multiplex PCR reads. The table shows 350,000 to 400,000 distinct CDR3 sequences, with about a fifth occurring only once. Sequenced material: blood. The source of these receptors is a man between 18 and 29 years old with Graves' ophthalmopathy.

The table lists this clonotype with many counts. The chain recombines TRBV2 with TRBJ1-4; tentatively, D is TRBD1 (6 bases). V was shortened by 8 bases and J by 2 bases, with 12 bases between the two germline ends. Germline V gene sequence: CDR1 SNHLY, CDR2 FYNNEI. The length of the CDR3 is 14 residues. The CDR3 sequence: CASVRDRTNEKLFF. DNA for the CDR3: TGTGCCAGCGTCCGAGACAGGACTAATGAAAAACTGTTTTTT.

For this clonotype: This may be a read error: a much more frequent sequence differs by one nucleotide. The CDR3 sequence: CASSDSRDAGQPQHF. The CDR3 DNA reads TGTGCCAGCAGTGATTCCCGGGACGCGGGTCAGCCCCAGCATTTT. The chain joins TRBV6-1 to TRBJ1-5; D may be TRBD1 (5 bases). V gave up 3 bases and J gave up 6 bases, with 15 bases separating them. The CDR3 has 15 residues. Germline V gene sequence: CDR1 MNHNS, CDR2 SASEGT.

This clonotype was counted ten times or more. The chain couples TRBV7-3 to TRBJ1-1, with 7 bases matching TRBD1. With 5 bases clipped from V and 4 bases from J, the junction kept 7 bases outside the gene matches. The CDR3 is 14 amino acids. Germline V gene data show CDR1 as SGHTA and CDR2 as FQGTGA. The CDR3 here is CASSPSGGGTEAFF. CDR3 in DNA: TGTGCCAGCAGCCCTTCAGGGGGGGGCACTGAAGCTTTCTTT.

This clonotype turned up a few times. Possible read error: a much larger clone is one base away. This sequence joins TRBV28 and TRBJ2-5; D is possibly TRBD2 (5 bases). Germline CDR1 reads MDHEN; CDR2 reads SYDVKM. Trimming took off 6 bases at V and 5 bases at J, with 19 bases between the two ends. CDR3 length equals 15 residues. Here the CDR3 reads CASRDPPAVYETQYF. The CDR3 DNA sequence: TGTGCCAGCAGGGACCCACCAGCGGTGTACGAGACCCAGTACTTC.

Comments on this clonotype: Possible read error: a much larger clone is one base away. The DNA of the CDR3 is TGCAGTGCTAGTGAGACAGCAGTTGGCTACACCTTC. Translated: CSASETAVGYTF. The chain couples TRBV20-1 to TRBJ1-2; a possible D gene is TRBD1 (5 bases). CDR1 DFQATT and CDR2 SNEGSKA come from the germline V gene (reference sequence). V lost 3 bases and J 7 bases, leaving 12 bases between the germline ends. This CDR3 has 12 residues.

This clonotype showed up just a few times. A much bigger clone sits one base away, suggesting this may be a read error. This chain links TRBV12-3 or TRBV12-4 with TRBJ1-5, with 9 positions matching TRBD1. With V trimmed by 4 bases and J by 8 bases, 9 bases remained unmatched. This CDR3 contains 15 residues. CDR3: CASSSPGQGFKPQHF. The CDR3 DNA reads as TGTGCCAGCAGTTCGCCGGGACAGGGATTTAAGCCCCAGCATTTT.

This clonotype came up many times. V usage is TRBV18 and J usage is TRBJ2-7; D is unclear. Germline CDR1 reads KGHSH; CDR2 reads LQKENI. This CDR3 has 13 amino acids. Trimming took off 3 bases at V and 5 bases at J, with 11 bases between the two ends. CDR3 in DNA: TGTGCCAGCTCACCTGGCCACGCCGACGAGCAGTACTTC. This translates into CASSPGHADEQYF.

The V and J genes are TRBV6-1 and TRBJ1-4; no firm D call. The V gene's germline CDR1 is MNHNS and CDR2 SASEGT. The V end was cut by 5 bases, the J end by 0 bases, with 7 bases between. The CDR3 length is 14 residues. The CDR3 region has the DNA TGTGCCAGCAGTCACGACTCAACTAATGAAAAACTGTTTTTT. It yields the protein CASSHDSTNEKLFF.

This clonotype was recorded many times. The chain combines TRBV7-2 with TRBJ1-2; D is uncertain. The CDR3 loop spans 15 amino acids. Trimming removed 5 bases from V and 2 bases from J, with 15 bases in between. Germline V CDR1 and CDR2: SGHTA, FQGNSA. The CDR3: CASSDMLEGNYGYTF. The CDR3 DNA reads as TGTGCCAGCAGCGACATGTTGGAGGGCAACTATGGCTACACCTTC.